This T cell receptor beta chain was found in a study of blood T cell repertoires in COVID-19. For the study at large: Sites across the United States, Italy and Spain contributed samples from acute and convalescent COVID-19.

The V end was cut by 2 bases, the J end by 5 bases, with 10 bases between. Germline V CDR1 and CDR2: LGHNA, YSLEER. This CDR3 has 15 residues. Participants, about 18 to 100 years old, spanned 24 US areas. Participant-given clinical history determined each cohort assignment. Profiled with immunoSEQ multiplex PCR; TCRdb holds only in-frame clones, not every one. The table shows about 310,000 clones, with 85% occurring only once. Material: PBMCs or T cells enriched from blood (not recorded which). The receptor was isolated from a woman aged 25-40 years who had been exposed to COVID-19. The chain employs TRBV4-3 and TRBJ1-6; D is undetermined. The CDR3 bases are TGCGCCAGCAGCCAAAACGGACTCGATAATTCACCCCTCCACTTT. Translated: CASSQNGLDNSPLHF.